This entry concerns a single T cell receptor beta chain. The specificity of this receptor is unknown. Base quality data are lacking; no much larger clone is found one base away. For sequencing of the TCRbeta CDR3 region, genomic DNA was extracted from the sorted cells. TCRbeta CDR3 regions were sequenced using the immunoSEQ Assay. The table comes from immuneACCESS by way of TCRdb, which keeps in-frame sequences with V and J called. Part of the clones is missing from these tables; in studies checked, under half for an unresolved V gene and the rest for unknown reasons. This sample has 84,000 or so clones in its table, and just over 90% of those were observed once. The ten biggest clones cover around 0.39% of the sample. The sample comes from a study of OX40 agonist ivuxolimab in advanced cancers. For the wider study: Ivuxolimab was an agonistic, fully human IgG2 monoclonal antibody directed against OX40 (CD134), a costimulatory receptor. Intravenous ivuxolimab was administered to patients every 2 weeks at six dose levels: 0.01, 0.1, 0.3, 1.5, 3 and 10 mg/kg. Among the roughly 54 dose-escalation patients, some 20 had hepatocellular carcinoma, 15 melanoma, 9 renal cell carcinoma and 9 head and neck cancer. A male proportion of nearly 85% and a mean age of about 60 years, ranging from 23 to 79, were recorded for the dose-escalation cohort. Patients were allowed to have had prior anti-PD-1, anti-PD-L1 or anti-CTLA-4 therapy, and approximately 43% of the dose-escalation patients had previously received checkpoint inhibitors. Partial responses occurred in three dose-escalation patients, of whom one had hepatocellular carcinoma and two had cutaneous melanoma. Peripheral TCRbeta sequencing was intended to test whether TCR sequence diversity was altered and clonal T-cell expansion was caused by ivuxolimab. The paper describes the monotherapy dose-escalation part (N of about 50 patients) of the phase I trial of ivuxolimab.

What the work shows at the level of the full study, not this receptor alone: The antigen specificity of the clonally expanded peripheral T cells was not determined. In the 0.1-3.0 mg/kg groups, partial responders were among the patients with the lowest normalized peripheral clonal expansion, particularly in CD8+ T cells. After ivuxolimab, expanded clones were on average more numerous among CD8+ T cells than among CD4+ T cells. At doses from 0.1 to 3.0 mg/kg, clonal expansion was seen in both CD4+ and CD8+ blood T cells between baseline and week 6. Low levels of normalized T-cell clonal expansion were also shown by some nonresponding patients.

From a lookup of the germline V gene, CDR1 and CDR2 are SGHDN and FVKESK. The germline V end is reduced by 2 bases and the J end by 3 bases; junction bases left unmatched: 4. There are 15 amino acids in the CDR3, from cysteine to phenylalanine inclusive. CDR3 DNA only is kept here, 45 bases in frame from base 1. Patients with a history of autoimmune disease or receiving systemic immunosuppression were excluded from the trial. Peripheral blood for TCR sequencing was drawn from every dose cohort at baseline, at cycle 4 day 1 and at cycle 7 day 1. Samples came from an open-label, multicenter, first-in-human phase I dose-escalation trial of ivuxolimab. Adults with locally advanced or metastatic melanoma, renal cell carcinoma, hepatocellular carcinoma or head and neck squamous cell carcinoma were enrolled in the trial. Before TCR sequencing, CD4+ T cells and CD8+ T cells were sorted from peripheral blood as separate populations.

This specimen was CD4+ or CD8+ T cells sorted from blood, taken in a trial of the OX40 agonist ivuxolimab. In this chain, TRBV14 is recombined with TRBJ2-3; TRBD2 fits 8 bases in the junction. The sequence came from an adult with an advanced solid tumor such as melanoma, head and neck, liver or kidney cancer. The CDR3 loop reads CASSQIGRGTDTQYF. The nucleotide sequence is given as TGTGCCAGCAGCCAAATCGGGAGGGGGACAGATACGCAGTATTTT.